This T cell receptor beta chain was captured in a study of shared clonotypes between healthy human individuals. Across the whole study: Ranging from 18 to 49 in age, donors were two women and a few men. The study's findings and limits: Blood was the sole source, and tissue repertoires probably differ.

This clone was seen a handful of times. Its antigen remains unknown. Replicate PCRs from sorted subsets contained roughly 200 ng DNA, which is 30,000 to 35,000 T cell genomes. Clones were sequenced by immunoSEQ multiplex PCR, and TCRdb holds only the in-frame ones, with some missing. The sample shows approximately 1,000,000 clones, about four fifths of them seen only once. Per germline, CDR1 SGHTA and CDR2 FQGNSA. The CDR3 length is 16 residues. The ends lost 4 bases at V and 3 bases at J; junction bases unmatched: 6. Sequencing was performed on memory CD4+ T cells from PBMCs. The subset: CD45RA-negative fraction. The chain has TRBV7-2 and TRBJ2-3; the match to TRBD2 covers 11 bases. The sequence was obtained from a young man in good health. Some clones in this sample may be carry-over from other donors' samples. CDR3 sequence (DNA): TGTGCCAGCAGCTCCAGACTAGCGGGAAGGACAGATACGCAGTATTTT. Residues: CASSSRLAGRTDTQYF.